The T cell receptor (beta chain) described here comes from a study of shared clonotypes between healthy human individuals. Study context: Samples came from a couple of female and a few male donors aged 18 to 49. General study findings and limits: What limited the represented genetic and exposure-history diversity was the small number of donors.

Profiled with immunoSEQ multiplex PCR; TCRdb holds only in-frame clones, not every one. The table records more than 2 million clones, around 95% of them present only once. This clone came up a few times. Its antigen is unidentified. Germline values: CDR1 SGHTS, CDR2 YDEGEE. CDR3 size: 12 residues. Trimming stripped 3 bases from V and 9 bases from J, with 12 bases between. The origin of this receptor is a man younger than 35 in good health. The gene calls are TRBV5-8 and TRBJ2-5; possible D gene TRBD1, 5 bases. The source material was naive CD4+ T cells sorted from blood. The subset: CD45RA+ positively selected. CDR3: CASSSPPQAQYF. The CDR3 bases are TGTGCCAGCAGCTCCCCCCCACAGGCCCAGTACTTC.